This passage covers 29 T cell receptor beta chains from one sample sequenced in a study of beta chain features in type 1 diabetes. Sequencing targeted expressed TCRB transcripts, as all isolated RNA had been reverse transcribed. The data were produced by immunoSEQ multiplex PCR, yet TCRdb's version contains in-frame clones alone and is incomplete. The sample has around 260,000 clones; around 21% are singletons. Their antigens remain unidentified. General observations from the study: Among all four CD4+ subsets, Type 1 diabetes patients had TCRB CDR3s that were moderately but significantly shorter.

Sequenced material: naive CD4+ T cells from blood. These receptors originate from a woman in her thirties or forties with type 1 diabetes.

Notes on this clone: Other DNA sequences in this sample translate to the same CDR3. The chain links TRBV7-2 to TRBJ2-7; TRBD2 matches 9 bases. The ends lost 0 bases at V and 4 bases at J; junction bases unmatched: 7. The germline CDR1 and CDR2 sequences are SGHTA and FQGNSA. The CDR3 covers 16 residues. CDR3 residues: CASSLAPGLATYEQYF. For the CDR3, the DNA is TGTGCCAGCAGCTTAGCCCCGGGACTAGCCACTTACGAGCAGTACTTC.

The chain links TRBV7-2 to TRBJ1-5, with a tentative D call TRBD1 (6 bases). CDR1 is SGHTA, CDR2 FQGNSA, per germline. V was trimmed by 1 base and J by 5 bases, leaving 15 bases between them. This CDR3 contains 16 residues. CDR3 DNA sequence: TGTGCCAGCAGCTTAGTCGGGGGGGCGGGAGATCAGCCCCAGCATTTT. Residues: CASSLVGGAGDQPQHF. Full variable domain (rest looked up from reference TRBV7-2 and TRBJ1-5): GAGVSQSPSNKVTEKGKDVELRCDPISGHTALYWYRQSLGQGLEFLIYFQGNSAPDKSGLPSDRFSAERTGGSVSTLTIQRTQQEDSAVYLCASSLVGGAGDQPQHFGDGTRLSIL.

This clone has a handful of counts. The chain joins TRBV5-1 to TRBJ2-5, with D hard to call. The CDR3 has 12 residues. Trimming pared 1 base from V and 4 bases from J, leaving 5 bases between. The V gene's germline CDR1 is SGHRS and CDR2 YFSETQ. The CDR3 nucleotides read TGCGCCAGCAGCTTGCCCTCAGAGACCCAGTACTTC. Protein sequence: CASSLPSETQYF.

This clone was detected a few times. The CDR3 region has the DNA TGTGCCAGCAGTTCCTGGACAGACAATGAGCAGTTCTTC. As protein: CASSSWTDNEQFF. This chain uses TRBV28 with TRBJ2-1; D may be TRBD1 (6 bases). This CDR3 comprises 13 residues. V was pared by 4 bases and J by 5 bases, with 9 bases between. Germline-derived CDR1 and CDR2 are MDHEN and SYDVKM.

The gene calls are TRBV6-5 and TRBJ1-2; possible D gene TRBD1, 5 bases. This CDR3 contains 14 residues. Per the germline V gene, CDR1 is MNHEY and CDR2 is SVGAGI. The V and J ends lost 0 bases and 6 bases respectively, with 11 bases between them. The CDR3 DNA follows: TGTGCCAGCAGTTACTCCTGGGCAGGGCATGGCTACACCTTC. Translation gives CASSYSWAGHGYTF.

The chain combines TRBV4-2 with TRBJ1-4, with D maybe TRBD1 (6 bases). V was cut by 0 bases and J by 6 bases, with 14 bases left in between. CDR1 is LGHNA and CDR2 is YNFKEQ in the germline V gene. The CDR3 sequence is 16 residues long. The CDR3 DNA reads TGTGCCAGCAGCCAAGAAGGCCCAGGGGCCTATGAAAAACTGTTTTTT. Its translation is CASSQEGPGAYEKLFF.

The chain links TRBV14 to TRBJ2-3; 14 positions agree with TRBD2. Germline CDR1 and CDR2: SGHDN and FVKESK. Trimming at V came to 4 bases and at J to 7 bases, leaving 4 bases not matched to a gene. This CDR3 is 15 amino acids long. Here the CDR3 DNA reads TGTGCCAGCAGCCCGACTAGCGGGAGGGCGAATACGCAGTATTTT. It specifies CASSPTSGRANTQYF.

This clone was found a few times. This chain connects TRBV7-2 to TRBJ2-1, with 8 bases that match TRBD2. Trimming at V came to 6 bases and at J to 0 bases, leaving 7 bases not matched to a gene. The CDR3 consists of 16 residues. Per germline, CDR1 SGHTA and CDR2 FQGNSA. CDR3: CASRRSGSISYNEQFF. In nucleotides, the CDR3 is TGTGCCAGCAGACGAAGCGGGAGCATCTCCTACAATGAGCAGTTCTTC.

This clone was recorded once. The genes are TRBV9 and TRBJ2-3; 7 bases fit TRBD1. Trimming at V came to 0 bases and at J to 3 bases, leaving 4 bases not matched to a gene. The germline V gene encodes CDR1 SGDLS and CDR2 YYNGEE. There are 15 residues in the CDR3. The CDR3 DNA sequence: TGTGCCAGCAGCGTAGGGGGACAGACAACAGATACGCAGTATTTT. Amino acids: CASSVGGQTTDTQYF.

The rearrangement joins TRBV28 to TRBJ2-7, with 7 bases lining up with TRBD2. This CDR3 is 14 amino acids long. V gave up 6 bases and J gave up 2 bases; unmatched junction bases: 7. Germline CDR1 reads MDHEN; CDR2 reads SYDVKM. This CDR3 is CASSPLSGTYEQYF. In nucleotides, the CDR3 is TGTGCCAGCAGCCCCCTAAGCGGGACCTACGAGCAGTACTTC. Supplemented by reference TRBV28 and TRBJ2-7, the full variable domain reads DVKVTQSSRYLVKRTGEKVFLECVQDMDHENMFWYRQDPGLGLRLIYFSYDVKMKEKGDIPEGYSVSREKKERFSLILESASTNQTSMYLCASSPLSGTYEQYFGPGTRLTVT.

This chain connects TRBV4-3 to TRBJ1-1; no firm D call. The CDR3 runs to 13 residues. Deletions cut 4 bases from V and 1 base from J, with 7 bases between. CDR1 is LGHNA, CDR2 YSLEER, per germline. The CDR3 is CASSRPGNTEAFF. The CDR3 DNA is TGCGCCAGCAGCCGACCAGGGAACACTGAAGCTTTCTTT.

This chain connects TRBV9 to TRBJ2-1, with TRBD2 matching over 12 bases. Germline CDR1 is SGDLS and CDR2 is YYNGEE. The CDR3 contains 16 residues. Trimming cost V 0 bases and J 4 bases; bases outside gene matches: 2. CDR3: CASSVAGLAGYNEQFF. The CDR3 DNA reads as TGTGCCAGCAGCGTAGCGGGACTAGCGGGTTACAATGAGCAGTTCTTC.

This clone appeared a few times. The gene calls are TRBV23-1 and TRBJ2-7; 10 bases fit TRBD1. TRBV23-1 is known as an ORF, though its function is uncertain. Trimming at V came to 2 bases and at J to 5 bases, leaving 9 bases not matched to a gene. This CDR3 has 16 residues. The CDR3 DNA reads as TGCGCCAGCAGTCAAAAGGGACAGGGGAATACCGACGAGCAGTACTTC. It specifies CASSQKGQGNTDEQYF.

The CDR3 spells CASRRLALLNEQFF. The CDR3 DNA follows: TGCGCCAGCCGCCGACTAGCGCTACTCAATGAGCAGTTCTTC. The chain carries TRBV4-1 and TRBJ2-1; 8 positions match TRBD2. Germline assignment: CDR1 MGHRA and CDR2 YSYEKL. Germline trimming cut 8 bases from V and 6 bases from J; bases unmatched to any gene: 9. This CDR3 comprises 14 residues.

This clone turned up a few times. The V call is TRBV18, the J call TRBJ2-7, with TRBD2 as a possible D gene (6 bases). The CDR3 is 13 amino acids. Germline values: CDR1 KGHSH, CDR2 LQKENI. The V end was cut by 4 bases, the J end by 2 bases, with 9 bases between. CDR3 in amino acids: CASSRGEAYEQYF. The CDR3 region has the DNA TGTGCCAGCTCACGAGGGGAGGCCTACGAGCAGTACTTC.

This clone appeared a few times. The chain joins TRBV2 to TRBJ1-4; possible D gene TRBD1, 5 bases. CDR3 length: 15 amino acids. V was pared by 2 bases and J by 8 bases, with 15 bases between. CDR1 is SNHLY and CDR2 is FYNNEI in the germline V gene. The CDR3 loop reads CASSEIFGPGEKLFF. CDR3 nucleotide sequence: TGTGCCAGCAGTGAAATTTTTGGGCCAGGGGAAAAACTGTTTTTT.

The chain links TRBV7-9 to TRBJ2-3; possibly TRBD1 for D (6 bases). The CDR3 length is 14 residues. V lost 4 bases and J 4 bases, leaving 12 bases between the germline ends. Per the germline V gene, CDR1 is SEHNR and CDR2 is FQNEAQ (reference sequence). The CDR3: CASSSVQGSDTQYF. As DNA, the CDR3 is TGTGCCAGCAGCTCCGTCCAGGGGTCAGATACGCAGTATTTT.

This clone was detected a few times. The CDR3 loop is CASRDGQILTDTQYF. The CDR3 region has the DNA TGTGCCAGCAGAGATGGACAGATCCTCACAGATACGCAGTATTTT. This sequence joins TRBV5-4 and TRBJ2-3; perhaps TRBD1 as D (6 bases). CDR1 SGHNT and CDR2 YYREEE come from the germline V gene (reference sequence). The CDR3 has 15 amino acids. The V end was cut by 5 bases, the J end by 2 bases, with 15 bases between.

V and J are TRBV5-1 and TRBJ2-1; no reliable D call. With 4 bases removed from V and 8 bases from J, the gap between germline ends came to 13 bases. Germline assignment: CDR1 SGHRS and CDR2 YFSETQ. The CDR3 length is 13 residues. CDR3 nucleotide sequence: TGCGCCAGCAGCCAACTGGAGAACGATGAGCAGTTCTTC. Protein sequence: CASSQLENDEQFF.

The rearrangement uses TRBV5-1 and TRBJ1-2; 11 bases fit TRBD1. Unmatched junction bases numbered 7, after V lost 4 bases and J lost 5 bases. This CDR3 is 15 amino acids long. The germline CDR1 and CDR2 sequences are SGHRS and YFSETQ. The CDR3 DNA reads TGCGCCAGCAGCCTCGGACAGGGGGCCAATTATGGCTACACCTTC. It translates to CASSLGQGANYGYTF.

CDR3: CASSPTGGAKSTDTQYF. CDR3 sequence (DNA): TGTGCCAGCAGCCCCACTGGGGGGGCGAAGAGCACAGATACGCAGTATTTT. The rearrangement joins TRBV7-2 to TRBJ2-3; D might be TRBD2 (7 bases). CDR1 is SGHTA and CDR2 is FQGNSA in the germline V gene. The V end lost 5 bases, the J end lost 0 bases, and 18 bases lay between the germline ends. The CDR3 consists of 17 residues.

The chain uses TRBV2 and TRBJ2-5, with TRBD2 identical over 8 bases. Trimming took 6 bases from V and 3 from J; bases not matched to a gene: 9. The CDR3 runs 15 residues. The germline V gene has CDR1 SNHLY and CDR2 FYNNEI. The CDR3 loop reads CASSVLRGAEETQYF. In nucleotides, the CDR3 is TGTGCCAGCAGCGTGCTGCGGGGGGCTGAAGAGACCCAGTACTTC.

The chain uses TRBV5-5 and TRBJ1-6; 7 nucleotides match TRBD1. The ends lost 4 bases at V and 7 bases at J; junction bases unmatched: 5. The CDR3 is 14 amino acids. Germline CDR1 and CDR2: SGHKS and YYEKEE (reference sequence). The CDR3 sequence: CASSAGQANSPLHF. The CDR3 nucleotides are TGTGCCAGCAGCGCCGGACAGGCAAATTCACCCCTCCACTTT. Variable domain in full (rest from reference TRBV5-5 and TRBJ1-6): DAGVTQSPTHLIKTRGQQVTLRCSPISGHKSVSWYQQVLGQGPQFIFQYYEKEERGRGNFPDRFSARQFPNYSSELNVNALLLGDSALYLCASSAGQANSPLHFGNGTRLTVT.

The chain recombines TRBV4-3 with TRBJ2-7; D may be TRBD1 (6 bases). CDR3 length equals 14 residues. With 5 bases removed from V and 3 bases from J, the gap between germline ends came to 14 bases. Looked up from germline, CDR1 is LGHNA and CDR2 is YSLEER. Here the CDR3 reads CASSLQGQGYEQYF. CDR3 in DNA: TGCGCCAGCAGCTTACAGGGTCAGGGCTACGAGCAGTACTTC.

The chain's CDR3 is CASSQDLILAGGAGGELFF. Here the CDR3 DNA reads TGTGCCAGCAGCCAAGATCTAATCTTGGCAGGGGGCGCAGGCGGGGAGCTGTTTTTT. V is TRBV4-2 and J is TRBJ2-2; the match to TRBD1 covers 8 bases. Trimming took 0 bases from V and 7 from J; bases not matched to a gene: 16. The CDR3 runs to 19 residues. Per the germline V gene, CDR1 is LGHNA and CDR2 is YNFKEQ.

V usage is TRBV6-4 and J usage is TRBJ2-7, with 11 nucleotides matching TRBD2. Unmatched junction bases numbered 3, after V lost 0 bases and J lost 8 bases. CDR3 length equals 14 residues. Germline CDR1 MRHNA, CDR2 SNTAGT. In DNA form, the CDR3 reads TGTGCCAGCAGTGACTCTGGGACTAGCGGTAAGCAGTACTTC. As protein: CASSDSGTSGKQYF.

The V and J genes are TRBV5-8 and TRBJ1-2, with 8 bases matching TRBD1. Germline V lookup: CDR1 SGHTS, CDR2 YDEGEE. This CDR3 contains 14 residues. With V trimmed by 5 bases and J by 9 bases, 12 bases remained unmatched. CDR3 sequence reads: CASSTGQGEYRYTF. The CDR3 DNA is TGTGCCAGCAGTACTGGACAGGGAGAGTATCGCTACACCTTC.

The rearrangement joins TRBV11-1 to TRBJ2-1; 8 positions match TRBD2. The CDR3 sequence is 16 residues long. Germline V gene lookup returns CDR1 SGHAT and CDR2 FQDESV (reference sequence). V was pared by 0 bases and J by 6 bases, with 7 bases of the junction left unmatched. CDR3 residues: CASSLASGGPFNEQFF. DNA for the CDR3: TGTGCCAGCAGCTTAGCCTCGGGAGGGCCCTTCAATGAGCAGTTCTTC.

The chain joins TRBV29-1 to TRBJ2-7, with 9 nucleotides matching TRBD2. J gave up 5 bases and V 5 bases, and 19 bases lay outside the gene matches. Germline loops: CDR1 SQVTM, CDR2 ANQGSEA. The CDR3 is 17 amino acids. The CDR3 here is CSVSGTSSSSRVDEQYF. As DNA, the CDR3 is TGCAGCGTTTCAGGGACTAGCTCCTCCTCGAGGGTGGACGAGCAGTACTTC.